This is a list of T cell receptor beta chains from one sample in a study of T cells in Graves' hyperthyroidism and ophthalmopathy. TCRdb reprocessed the multiplex PCR reads via MiXCR and lists one record per CDR3 protein. Here the sample spans a few hundred thousand distinct CDR3 sequences, roughly 15% being singletons. Sequenced: blood. Receptors were obtained from a young woman with Graves' hyperthyroidism. Both conserved end residues are part of each CDR3. A D gene is named only where the DNA matches it firmly. Size tells how often a clone was seen (once, few, many) or the class of an expanded clone, and some rows leave it out.

v_gene	d_gene	abundance	j_gene	len	CDR3nt	CDR3aa
TRBV6-2/TRBV6-3	.	.	TRBJ1-2	14	TGTGCCAGCAGTTTGAACAGGGTCCTCTATGGCTACACCTTC	CASSLNRVLYGYTF
TRBV29-1	TRBD2	many	TRBJ2-5	12	TGCAGCGTACGACTAGCGGGAGGGCATCCGTACTTC	CSVRLAGGHPYF
TRBV6-1	.	.	TRBJ1-4	13	TGTGCCAGCAGAAGAGCAACTAATGAAAAACTGTTTTTT	CASRRATNEKLFF
TRBV5-4	.	few	TRBJ1-2	14	TGTGCCAGCAGCTTGGAACAGATTAACTATGGCTACACCTTC	CASSLEQINYGYTF
TRBV7-9	TRBD2	many	TRBJ2-3	15	TGTGCCAGCAGCTTACACGGGAGGGCCGGCAATACGCAGTATTTT	CASSLHGRAGNTQYF
TRBV20-1	TRBD2	many	TRBJ2-2	14	TGCAGTGCTAGAGTCGCGGGAGCTACCGGGGAGCTGTTTTTT	CSARVAGATGELFF
TRBV5-1	.	.	TRBJ2-1	14	TGCGCCAGCAGCTTGGGATCCGGACACAATGAGCAGTTCTTC	CASSLGSGHNEQFF
TRBV6-6	.	.	TRBJ2-1	17	TGTGCCAGCAGTTACTCGGAAGCGGAGCCCTCCTACAATGAGCAGTTCTTC	CASSYSEAEPSYNEQFF
TRBV6-1	.	many	TRBJ1-1	13	TGTGCCAGCAGTGTTTCCACGAACACTGAAGCTTTCTTT	CASSVSTNTEAFF
TRBV27	TRBD2	once	TRBJ2-1	13	TGTGCCAGCAGTTTATCGTCTAGCGGTGAGCAGTTCTTC	CASSLSSSGEQFF
TRBV7-9	TRBD2	many	TRBJ2-7	15	TGTGCCAGCAGCTCTAAGGAGACTAGCATCTACGAGCAGTACTTC	CASSSKETSIYEQYF
TRBV29-1	TRBD1	.	TRBJ2-7	14	TGCACGATACCCGGGACAGGGGAAGGGTACGAGCAGTACTTC	CTIPGTGEGYEQYF
TRBV19	TRBD1	once	TRBJ1-5	15	TGTGCCAGTAGTTTCAACAGGGGGAGCAATCAGCCCCAGCATTTT	CASSFNRGSNQPQHF
TRBV2	.	.	TRBJ2-2	12	TGTGCCAGCATAGGGCGCGCCGGGGAGCTGTTTTTT	CASIGRAGELFF
TRBV7-2	.	.	TRBJ2-7	14	TGTGCCAGCAGCTTAGCACTCCTCTCCTACGAGCAGTACTTC	CASSLALLSYEQYF
TRBV30	TRBD1	many	TRBJ1-5	15	TGTGCCTGGAGTCAGGGGACAGGGTACAATCAGCCCCAGCATTTT	CAWSQGTGYNQPQHF
TRBV12-3/TRBV12-4	TRBD2	many	TRBJ2-4	16	TGTGCCAGCAGCGGTAGCGGGAGTCAAGGCAAAAACATTCAGTACTTC	CASSGSGSQGKNIQYF
TRBV20-1	.	many	TRBJ2-2	13	TGCAGTGCCCCGAGTCCCCACACCGGGGAGCTGTTTTTT	CSAPSPHTGELFF
TRBV5-1	.	.	TRBJ2-3	15	TGCGCCAGCAGCTTAAGACGGAGAGCCACAGATACGCAGTATTTT	CASSLRRRATDTQYF
TRBV4-2	TRBD2	.	TRBJ2-1	17	TGTGCCAGCAGCCAACCGGGACTAGCGGGAGTTTGGGATGAGCAGTTCTTC	CASSQPGLAGVWDEQFF
TRBV28	.	many	TRBJ2-7	12	TGTGCCAGCAGTGGGCTTACATACGAGCAGTACTTC	CASSGLTYEQYF
TRBV3-1	TRBD2	many	TRBJ2-1	16	TGTGCCAGCAGCCTCCAAGCGGGAGCTTTCCCCAATGAGCAGTTCTTC	CASSLQAGAFPNEQFF